This is a list of T cell receptor beta chains from one sample in a study of relationships among human T cell subsets. One entry per CDR3 protein results from TCRdb running MiXCR on the multiplex PCR reads. The sample holds a few thousand distinct CDR3 sequences; approximately 84% are singletons and the top ten take approximately 15%. The sequencing input was total T cells sorted from blood. The receptor set was obtained from a man aged 35-49 years in good health. The CDR3 runs from the conserved cysteine through the conserved F or W. The order of the fields is clone size, J gene, V gene, D gene, CDR3 DNA, CDR3 protein. The D gene is left open where the match is weak. Clone size, where shown, is once, few, many, or a class for clones that have expanded.

>.|TRBJ2-7|TRBV11-2|.
TGTGCCAGCAGCCCCCTATCAGGGGTAGGCGAGCAGTACTTC
CASSPLSGVGEQYF
>hyperexpanded|TRBJ2-1|TRBV5-1|TRBD1
TGCGCCAGCAGCTTGGAACAGGGGGTGCGGTCGGATGAGCAGTTCTTC
CASSLEQGVRSDEQFF
>.|TRBJ2-4|TRBV11-2|.
TGTGCCAGCAGCTTGGAGCCTCTAGCCAAAAACATTCAGTACTTC
CASSLEPLAKNIQYF
>once|TRBJ2-1|TRBV11-2|.
TGTGCCAGCAGCTTAGTGGGTATCCTCGCTGTCAATGAGCAGTTCTTC
CASSLVGILAVNEQFF
>.|TRBJ1-2|TRBV28|TRBD1
TGTGCCAGCAGTTTTGGACAGGGAGGCTATGGCTACACCTTC
CASSFGQGGYGYTF
>.|TRBJ2-3|TRBV11-2|.
TGTGCCAGCAGCCCTATTAGGGGTTCGGATACGCAGTATTTT
CASSPIRGSDTQYF
>.|TRBJ2-5|TRBV10-3|.
TGTGCCATCAGCTCTTCTCGGGGGCCCCAAGAGACCCAGTACTTC
CAISSSRGPQETQYF
>.|TRBJ2-7|TRBV5-1|TRBD1
TGCGCCAGCAGCTTGGCGGGACAGGGGCCTCACTACGAGCAGTACTTC
CASSLAGQGPHYEQYF
>.|TRBJ2-5|TRBV4-1|.
TGCGCCAGCAGCCAAGGGCTCCGGGAGAATCTGGAGACCCAGTACTTC
CASSQGLRENLETQYF
>.|TRBJ2-7|TRBV6-5|TRBD1
TGTGCCAGCAGGCACAGGGACAGCTACGAGCAGTACTTC
CASRHRDSYEQYF
>.|TRBJ2-7|TRBV19|.
TGTGCCAGTAGTATAACCGGGACTTCTGACGAGCAGTACTTC
CASSITGTSDEQYF
>.|TRBJ2-5|TRBV11-2|.
TGTGCCAGCAGCCCCGGGGAGACCCAGTACTTC
CASSPGETQYF
>.|TRBJ2-5|TRBV27|.
TGTGCCAGCAGTTTTGGTACTCCGGGACAATCTTCGGAGACCCAGTACTTC
CASSFGTPGQSSETQYF
>few|TRBJ2-7|TRBV5-1|.
TGCGCCAGCAGCGCTGAGAGGCTAAGCTCCTACGAGCAGTACTTC
CASSAERLSSYEQYF
>.|TRBJ2-3|TRBV7-3|TRBD2
TGTGCCAGCAGCGGAATACCGGGACTAGAGTCAGATACGCAGTATTTT
CASSGIPGLESDTQYF
>.|TRBJ2-3|TRBV11-2|TRBD2
TGTGCCAGCAGCCCCCGAGGGAGGGCAGATACGCAGTATTTT
CASSPRGRADTQYF
>.|TRBJ2-2|TRBV19|.
TGTGCCAGTAGTATAGGACAGGCCGGGGAGCTGTTTTTT
CASSIGQAGELFF
>.|TRBJ2-3|TRBV19|TRBD1
TGTGCCAGTAGCCCCGCCGGGACAGGGACCAGCACAGATACGCAGTATTTT
CASSPAGTGTSTDTQYF
>.|TRBJ2-1|TRBV20-1|TRBD2
TGCAGTGCTAGACACGGGACTAGCGGGACCAATGAGCAGTTCTTC
CSARHGTSGTNEQFF
>.|TRBJ2-1|TRBV10-3|.
TGTGCCATTAAACGGAGGGATGAGCAGTTCTTC
CAIKRRDEQFF
>.|TRBJ1-5|TRBV11-2|.
TGTGCCAGCAGCTTAAGTGCAGCCCGGGCTCAGCCCCAGCATTTT
CASSLSAARAQPQHF
>.|TRBJ2-7|TRBV20-1|.
TGCAGTGCTAGAGATCAGGGGTACACAACCCTCTACGAGCAGTGCTTC
CSARDQGYTTLYEQCF
>.|TRBJ2-7|TRBV27|TRBD1
TGTGCCAGCAGTTTACGCAGGGGGCCCTACGAGCAGTACTTC
CASSLRRGPYEQYF
>.|TRBJ2-7|TRBV30|.
TGTGCCTGGTCCGGGACCTACGAGCAGTACTTC
CAWSGTYEQYF
>.|TRBJ2-5|TRBV4-1|TRBD1
TGCGCCAGCAGCCAAACCCGGGACAGGACAGAGACCCAGTACTTC
CASSQTRDRTETQYF
>.|TRBJ2-3|TRBV20-1|.
TGCAGTGTGGAGGATACGCAGTATTTT
CSVEDTQYF
>few|TRBJ2-3|TRBV11-2|TRBD2
TGTGCCAGCAGCCCTAGCGGAGGCACAGATACGCAGTATTTT
CASSPSGGTDTQYF
>.|TRBJ2-5|TRBV3-1|TRBD2
TGTGCCAGCAGCCAAGGGACTAGCGGGGGCTCGGACTTC
CASSQGTSGGSDF
>.|TRBJ1-2|TRBV19|TRBD1
TGTGCCAGTAGTATAGGCCGGACAGGGTATGGCTACACCTTC
CASSIGRTGYGYTF
>.|TRBJ1-3|TRBV3-1|.
TGTGCCAGCAGCCAAGGGGGTTCTGGAAACACCATATATTTT
CASSQGGSGNTIYF
>.|TRBJ1-5|TRBV2|.
TGTGCCAGCAGTGAAGTGGTCTCAGGGCGTCAGCCCCAGCATTTT
CASSEVVSGRQPQHF
>.|TRBJ2-1|TRBV28|.
TGTGCCAGCAGTTTCCCCGGGGACTTCAGCTCCTACAATGAGCAGTTCTTC
CASSFPGDFSSYNEQFF
>.|TRBJ2-4|TRBV12-3/TRBV12-4|.
TGTGCCAGCAGTTTAGACACCTCTCGGGCCAAAAACATTCAGTACTTC
CASSLDTSRAKNIQYF
>.|TRBJ1-1|TRBV20-1|.
TGCAGTTTGACAAGGCGGGGGACTGAAGCTTTCTTT
CSLTRRGTEAFF
>.|TRBJ2-5|TRBV28|.
TGTGCCAGCAGTAGTAAAGAGACCCAGTACTTC
CASSSKETQYF
>.|TRBJ2-3|TRBV9|TRBD1
TGTGCCAGCAGCCCTCCCGGGACAGGGTCCTTTTACGGCACAGATACGCAGTATTTT
CASSPPGTGSFYGTDTQYF
>few|TRBJ2-7|TRBV29-1|TRBD1
TGCAGCGTTGAATTGGATAGTGCGGACAGGGCATCCTACGAGCAGTACTTC
CSVELDSADRASYEQYF
>.|TRBJ1-2|TRBV4-1|TRBD1
TGCGCCAGCAGCCAAGAACAGGGGGACTATGGCTACACCTTC
CASSQEQGDYGYTF
>few|TRBJ2-3|TRBV11-2|.
TGTGCCAGCAGCGGGGCAGGGGTGGATACGCAGTATTTT
CASSGAGVDTQYF
>.|TRBJ2-5|TRBV6-5|.
TGTGCCAGCAAAAAACCGGGTATTCAAGAGACCCAGTACTTC
CASKKPGIQETQYF
>.|TRBJ2-1|TRBV6-5|.
TGTGCCAGCAGACTAGTCCGTGGCCCCAATGAGCAGTTCTTC
CASRLVRGPNEQFF
>.|TRBJ2-7|TRBV25-1|.
TGTGCCAGCAGGTGGGGCTACGAGCAGTACTTC
CASRWGYEQYF
>.|TRBJ1-3|TRBV28|.
TGTGCCAGCAGTTCCGGCCTCCTGGCGGGGGGAAACACCATATATTTT
CASSSGLLAGGNTIYF
>few|TRBJ2-3|TRBV11-2|TRBD1
TGTGCCAGCAGCTTAGGGGACAGAATGCAGTATTTT
CASSLGDRMQYF
>once|TRBJ2-3|TRBV5-1|TRBD2
TGCGCCAGCAGCTTTGGAGCGGGGGGGCGAGATACGCAGTATTTT
CASSFGAGGRDTQYF